A selection of T cell receptor beta chains follows, all from one sample in a study of CD8+CD57+ T cells in acquired aplastic anemia. MiXCR was run by TCRdb on the reads, yielding one entry per CDR3 protein. Of about 180,000 distinct CDR3 sequences listed, around 50% are singletons. Material for sequencing was sorted CD4+, CD8+, or CD8+CD57+ T cells (not recorded which) from PBMCs. Source of these receptors: a human donor with aplastic anemia. CDR3s include the opening cysteine and the closing phenylalanine or tryptophan. A D gene is named only where the DNA matches it firmly. For some rows the clone size is stated as once, few or many, or as a class when expanded; others skip it.

many,14,TRBJ1-2,NA,TRBV5-4,TGTGCCAGCAGCTACCGGCAGCCCACCAGTGGCTACACCTTC,CASSYRQPTSGYTF
many,14,TRBJ2-5,TRBD1,TRBV12-3/TRBV12-4,TGTGCCAGCAGTGTACAGGGGACCCAAGAGACCCAGTACTTC,CASSVQGTQETQYF
NA,14,TRBJ2-1,TRBD2,TRBV2,TGTGCCAGCAGCGGGACTAGCTCCTACAATGAGCAGTTCTTC,CASSGTSSYNEQFF
NA,16,TRBJ1-2,NA,TRBV11-2,TGTGCCAGCAGCCCCCGGCGGGGGGCAACTAACTATGGCTACACCTTC,CASSPRRGATNYGYTF
many,13,TRBJ1-1,NA,TRBV6-5,TGTGCCAGCAGTTACGCTACAGGGACTGAAGCTTTCTTT,CASSYATGTEAFF
many,18,TRBJ2-3,TRBD1,TRBV19,TGTGCCAGTAGTATAAGCTGGGGGACAGGGGGTTTCTCAGATACGCAGTATTTT,CASSISWGTGGFSDTQYF
many,14,TRBJ2-7,NA,TRBV4-2,TGTGCCAGCAGCCAAGATCCCCAGCTTTACGAGCAGTACTTC,CASSQDPQLYEQYF
many,14,TRBJ1-6,NA,TRBV10-3,TGTGCCATCAGTGAGAGGCAGGGCGATTCACCCCTCCACTTT,CAISERQGDSPLHF
NA,16,TRBJ2-4,NA,TRBV20-1,TGCAGTGCTAGAGATCTTGGCCCGAGTGGGACTAACATTCAGTACTTC,CSARDLGPSGTNIQYF
few,13,TRBJ2-3,NA,TRBV29-1,TGCAGCACCTGCATGGGGACCACAGATACGCAGTATTTT,CSTCMGTTDTQYF
NA,16,TRBJ2-6,NA,TRBV2,TGTGCCAGCAGTGAAGGTTGGCGCTCTGGGGCCAACGTCCTGACTTTC,CASSEGWRSGANVLTF
NA,15,TRBJ2-7,NA,TRBV19,TGTGCCAGTAGTTTACCGGGGCGGAGAAGATACGAGCAGTACTTC,CASSLPGRRRYEQYF
NA,14,TRBJ2-5,NA,TRBV15,TGTGCCACCAGCAGAGATGGGCCGTTCGAGACCCAGTACTTC,CATSRDGPFETQYF
many,15,TRBJ2-4,TRBD2,TRBV19,TGTGCCAGTCAGACTAGCGGGGGGCCTTATGGCATTCAGTACTTC,CASQTSGGPYGIQYF
NA,14,TRBJ1-5,TRBD1,TRBV15,TGTGCCACCCGGGACAGGGTTTCTTTTCAGCCGCAGCGTTTT,CATRDRVSFQPQRF
NA,17,TRBJ2-2,TRBD2,TRBV9,TGTGCCAGCAGCGTAGCTTTAGCGGGGGGGCGCGGCGGGGAGCTGTTTTTT,CASSVALAGGRGGELFF
NA,16,TRBJ2-3,NA,TRBV24-1,TGTGCCACCAGTGACGGGGGAGTATCCCCCACAGATACGCAGTATTTT,CATSDGGVSPTDTQYF
NA,18,TRBJ2-2,TRBD2,TRBV9,TGTGCCAGCAGCGTAGAAGGTAGCGGGGGGGTGAACACCGGGGAGCAGTTTTTT,CASSVEGSGGVNTGEQFF
NA,10,TRBJ2-5,NA,TRBV7-6,TGTGCCAGCAGCGGGGTGTCCCAGTACTTC,CASSGVSQYF
NA,16,TRBJ1-2,NA,TRBV10-3,TGTGCCATCAACTCCCCCTGGGGAGGGTCAGACTATGGCTACACCTTC,CAINSPWGGSDYGYTF
many,13,TRBJ2-3,TRBD1,TRBV20-1,TGCAGTGCCAGACAGGGGGCGCGATATACGCAGTATTTT,CSARQGARYTQYF
once,13,TRBJ2-5,NA,TRBV5-1,TGCGCCAGCAGATCGGAAAACCAAGAGACCCAGTACTTC,CASRSENQETQYF
NA,16,TRBJ2-3,TRBD2,TRBV20-1,TGCAGTGCTAGACCCGGGACTAGCAGAAGCACAGATACGCAGTATTTT,CSARPGTSRSTDTQYF
NA,14,TRBJ2-5,TRBD2,TRBV2,TGTGCCAGCACAGCGGGGGCTGATATAAAGACCCAGTACTTC,CASTAGADIKTQYF
NA,15,TRBJ2-7,NA,TRBV2,TGTGCCAGCAGCCCCATCGATGAACTATCCTACGAGCAGTACTTC,CASSPIDELSYEQYF
NA,15,TRBJ2-5,NA,TRBV20-1,TGCAGTGCTAGCCTAGCACAGGGGACTCAAGAGACCCAGTACTTC,CSASLAQGTQETQYF
NA,14,TRBJ2-7,TRBD1,TRBV2,TGTGCCAGCAGTCGAATCGGACAGGGCGGCGAGCAGTACTTC,CASSRIGQGGEQYF
NA,15,TRBJ1-5,TRBD1,TRBV5-1,TGCGCCAGCAGTTTAATCACAGGGGCCGATCAGCCCCAGCATTTT,CASSLITGADQPQHF
NA,11,TRBJ1-2,NA,TRBV19,TGTGCCAGTAGTATAGAGCCGAGCGTCACCTTC,CASSIEPSVTF
NA,19,TRBJ2-1,NA,TRBV19,TGTGCCAGTAGTACCCCCACCGGATTACAGGGCTACAATAACAATGAGCAGTTCTTC,CASSTPTGLQGYNNNEQFF
few,14,TRBJ2-7,NA,TRBV2,TGTGCCAGCAGTTCCGGGTCAACGCTTGACGAGCAGTACTTC,CASSSGSTLDEQYF
NA,16,TRBJ1-2,TRBD1,TRBV25-1,TGTGCCAGCAGTGAATGGGACAGGGGTACGCGGGGTGGCTACACCTTC,CASSEWDRGTRGGYTF
NA,17,TRBJ2-3,TRBD2,TRBV19,TGTGCCACCCACAAATCCGGACTAGCGATTAGCACAGATACGCAGTATTTT,CATHKSGLAISTDTQYF